This T cell receptor (beta chain) stems from a study of vaccination effects on CD4 cells after COVID-19 (dated by TCRdb to between 2021 and 2023). With regard to the full study: The ViraFEST assay stimulated PBMC with viral peptide pools and then used TCR sequencing to identify antigen-specific CD4+ T cell clonotypes by expansion. Two doses of either the BNT162b2 or the mRNA-1273 mRNA SARS-CoV-2 vaccine were administered to participants. The Oncomine TCR Beta short-read assay on an Illumina iSeq 100 was used to sequence cultures from other donors in the study. SARS-CoV-2 spike-specific CD4+ TCR repertoires from before and after mRNA vaccination were compared in COVID-19 convalescent patients and in infection-naive vaccine recipients. Some 1.9 million PBMC per well were cultured with approximately 10 ug/ml peptides in IMDM containing roughly 5% human AB serum, about 10 IU/ml IL-2 and gentamicin. A total of more than 8 COVID-19 convalescent patients and a handful of SARS-CoV-2-naive healthy vaccine recipients were included in the full study. Overall study outcomes, separate from this receptor: Clones induced by infection and clones induced by vaccination both contracted markedly at late timepoints after vaccination, which fits with T cell responses waning over time. Only a small number of convalescent patients were included, and no early post-infection timepoints were available, which limited the study. Among healthy vaccine recipients, nearly all vaccine-induced clones were SARS-CoV-2 mono-reactive, and just 1 of 255 was cross-reactive with common cold coronaviruses.

After roughly 11 days of culture, CD4+ T cells were isolated with the EasySep CD4+ T cell isolation kit. None of the healthy vaccine recipients had a prior SARS-CoV-2 infection, which was confirmed by nucleocapsid antibody tests that came back negative both before and after vaccination. On days 3 and 7, half of the culture medium was replaced with fresh IL-2-containing medium. Unless noted otherwise, every peptide stimulation condition was grown in triplicate wells. Using Ficoll-Paque Plus gradient centrifugation, PBMC were separated from whole blood and then either used fresh or cryopreserved at -140C. Genomic DNA was extracted from cultured CD4+ T cells with the QIAamp micro DNA kit. As regards this clone: The specificity of this receptor is unknown. No much larger clonotype is one base removed from it; base qualities were not supplied.

The CDR3 covers 14 residues, taking in both the cysteine and the phenylalanine. Kept here is only the CDR3 DNA, which spans 42 bases and is read in frame from base 1. CDR1 SGDLS and CDR2 YYNGEE were looked up in the germline V gene. V and J are trimmed by 0 bases and 6 bases, and the gene matches miss 5 bases of the junction. Libraries came from the immunoSEQ multiplex PCR assay. DNA from the cultured and isolated CD4+ T cells underwent TCR beta CDR3 sequencing. The published analysis was carried out like this. Non-productive TCR sequences were removed, reads were trimmed to the CDR3 region, and CDR3s of at least 7 amino acids were retained. Antigen-specific clonotypes were identified with the MANAFEST web app by comparing expansion in peptide wells against reference cultures. For clones to be considered positive, expansion at FDR<0.05 versus reference and all other wells, an odds ratio above 5, and a frequency above 0.1% in two replicate wells were required. A clonotype was defined as cross-reactive if the clonotype was significantly expanded both in SARS-CoV-2 spike wells and in at least one common cold coronavirus spike condition. Levenshtein distance calculated with the stringdist R package was used to assess CDR3 similarity, and unrooted trees were constructed with ape in R 3.6.1. The source is immuneACCESS, and TCRdb retained only in-frame sequences with V and J called. Part of the clones is not carried over; for the studies checked, unresolved V genes explain less than half of this, and the remainder is unexplained. D and trimming come from the DNA, and the V and J calls and clone size come from that table. Recorded for this sample are about 50,000 clones; about 74% of them occurred a single time. 3% of the sample is in the top ten clones.

The chain uses TRBV9 and TRBJ1-2; 7 bases in the middle match TRBD1. The source is a human donor who received a COVID-19 vaccine. The sequencing used CD4+ T cells from PBMCs cultured without peptide, collected before COVID-19 vaccination. The DNA sequence is as follows: TGTGCCAGCAGCGTAGCGGGGGGACAGAATGGCTACACCTTC. It codes for CASSVAGGQNGYTF.